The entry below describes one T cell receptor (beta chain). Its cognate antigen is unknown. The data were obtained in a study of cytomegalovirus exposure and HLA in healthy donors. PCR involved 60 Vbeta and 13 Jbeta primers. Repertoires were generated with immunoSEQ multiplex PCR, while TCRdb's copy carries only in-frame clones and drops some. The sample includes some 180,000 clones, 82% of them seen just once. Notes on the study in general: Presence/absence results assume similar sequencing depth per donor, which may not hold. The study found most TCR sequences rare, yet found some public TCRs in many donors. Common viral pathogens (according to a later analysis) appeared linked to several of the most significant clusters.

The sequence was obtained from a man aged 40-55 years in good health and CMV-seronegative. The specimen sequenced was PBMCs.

The CDR3 loop is CASSYSGLAGVNEQFF. In DNA, the CDR3 is TGTGCCAGCAGTTACTCGGGACTAGCGGGAGTCAATGAGCAGTTCTTC. The J gene is TRBJ2-1, the V gene TRBV6-5, with TRBD2 identical over 14 bases. The germline V gene encodes CDR1 MNHEY and CDR2 SVGAGI. The V segment lost 0 bases and the J segment 6 bases; nucleotides outside the gene matches: 1. The CDR3 covers 16 residues.